What follows are 14 T cell receptor beta chains derived from one specimen sequenced in a study of control samples from healthy donors and cancer patients. Method: immunoSEQ multiplex PCR; TCRdb's copy keeps in-frame clones and lacks some. Of under 60,000 clones in the sample, 93% were seen once. Sequencing was performed on PBMCs. The source of these receptors is a woman aged 45-60 years with head and neck cancer.

The chain employs TRBV5-1 and TRBJ2-1, with 10 bases fitting TRBD2. Germline-derived CDR1 and CDR2 are SGHRS and YFSETQ. CDR3 size: 16 residues. Unmatched junction bases numbered 4, after V lost 4 bases and J lost 0 bases. The CDR3 reads CASSESGGASYNEQFF. The CDR3 DNA reads TGCGCCAGCAGCGAAAGCGGGGGGGCCTCCTACAATGAGCAGTTCTTC.

V is TRBV3-1 (or the pseudogene TRBV3-2) and J is TRBJ1-1; possibly TRBD1 for D (6 bases). This CDR3 region has 13 residues. Trimming took off 0 bases at V and 8 bases at J, with 10 bases between the two ends. Germline assignment: CDR1 LGHDT and CDR2 YNNKEL (reference sequence). This CDR3 is CASSQDNDREAFF. The CDR3 region has the DNA TGTGCCAGCAGCCAAGATAATGACAGGGAAGCTTTCTTT.

The genes are TRBV4-3 and TRBJ1-2; TRBD1 is a possible D gene (6 bases). The CDR3 sequence is 15 residues long. The V gene lost 0 bases and the J gene lost 11 bases, with 19 bases spanning the gap. Germline V lookup: CDR1 LGHNA, CDR2 YSLEER. CDR3 region: CASSQEAQALRGYTF. CDR3 DNA: TGCGCCAGCAGCCAAGAAGCACAGGCTCTTAGGGGGTACACCTTC.

This clone has a handful of counts. The V and J genes are TRBV30 and TRBJ1-1, with D uncertain. V was cut by 0 bases and J by 11 bases, with 16 bases left in between. There are 13 residues in the CDR3. Per the germline V gene, CDR1 is GTSNPN and CDR2 is SVGIG (reference sequence). The CDR3 DNA is TGTGCCTGGAGTGTAACCGCGGAGGCTTCGGCTTTCTTT. This encodes CAWSVTAEASAFF.

This clone was counted a few times. The V gene is TRBV2, the J gene TRBJ2-2; TRBD2 might be the D (6 bases). Trimming removed 6 bases at V and 1 base at J, with 12 bases between. The CDR3 is 15 residues long. From germline, CDR1 is SNHLY and CDR2 FYNNEI. The chain's CDR3 is CASRASAGNTGELFF. CDR3 DNA: TGTGCCAGCAGAGCTAGCGCGGGGAACACCGGGGAGCTGTTTTTT. Supplemented by reference TRBV2 and TRBJ2-2, the full variable domain reads EPEVTQTPSHQVTQMGQEVILRCVPISNHLYFYWYRQILGQKVEFLVSFYNNEISEKSEIFDDQFSVERPDGSNFTLKIRSTKLEDSAMYFCASRASAGNTGELFFGEGSRLTVL.

The genes are TRBV7-9 and TRBJ2-2, with a weak D call TRBD1 (5 bases). The length of the CDR3 is 13 residues. Germline values: CDR1 SEHNR, CDR2 FQNEAQ (reference sequence). Trimming stripped 3 bases from V and 5 bases from J, with 7 bases between. The CDR3 reads CASSFAGTGELFF. The CDR3 DNA sequence: TGTGCCAGCAGCTTTGCAGGGACCGGGGAGCTGTTTTTT.

This chain joins TRBV5-1 and TRBJ1-2; 7 nucleotides line up with TRBD1. The CDR3 is 16 amino acids. V was pared by 0 bases and J by 6 bases, with 11 bases of the junction left unmatched. CDR1 is SGHRS, CDR2 YFSETQ, per germline. The CDR3 is CASSLGITGEADGYTF. In DNA, the CDR3 is TGCGCCAGCAGCTTGGGGATTACAGGGGAGGCTGATGGCTACACCTTC.

The chain recombines TRBV12-5 with TRBJ2-3; possibly TRBD1 for D (6 bases). V lost 1 base and J lost 2, with 10 bases in between. Germline V gives CDR1 LGHNT, CDR2 FRNRAP. The CDR3 extends over 15 amino acids. The CDR3 nucleotides are TGTGCTAGTGGTTTGGGTCAGGGGATCACAGATACGCAGTATTTT. Its translation: CASGLGQGITDTQYF.

The rearrangement uses TRBV5-1 and TRBJ2-7; tentative D call: TRBD1 (5 bases). CDR1 and CDR2 (germline): SGHRS, YFSETQ. This CDR3 has 15 residues. Between the trimmed V and J ends, which lost 0 bases and 0 bases, there was a span of 10 bases. The CDR3: CASSLEGLSSYEQYF. The CDR3 DNA follows: TGCGCCAGCAGCTTGGAGGGGTTGAGCTCCTACGAGCAGTACTTC.

This clone was seen more than once but under ten times. This chain uses TRBV4-2 with TRBJ1-5; D perhaps matches TRBD1 (6 bases). The germline V gene encodes CDR1 LGHNA and CDR2 YNFKEQ. The CDR3 is 16 residues long. V lost 0 bases and J 3 bases, leaving 12 bases between the germline ends. The CDR3 here is CASSQEIRQDNQPQHF. The CDR3 bases are TGTGCCAGCAGCCAAGAGATCCGACAGGACAATCAGCCCCAGCATTTT.

The genes are TRBV19 and TRBJ2-1; maybe TRBD1 (5 bases). The germline CDR1 and CDR2 sequences are LNHDA and SQIVND (reference sequence). V lost 1 base to trimming and J lost 5 bases, with 12 bases between them. The CDR3 covers 15 residues. CDR3 residues: CASSIGRGAHNEQFF. CDR3 DNA: TGTGCCAGTAGTATAGGAAGGGGCGCCCACAATGAGCAGTTCTTC.

As DNA, the CDR3 is TGTGCCAGCAGTTTTTGGGGGAGGAACACTGAAGCTTTCTTT. It codes for CASSFWGRNTEAFF. J is TRBJ1-1 and V is TRBV28, with D tentatively TRBD1 (5 bases). The CDR3 consists of 14 residues. V dropped 3 bases and J dropped 1 base, with 9 bases sitting between them. Germline CDR1 MDHEN, CDR2 SYDVKM.

This chain joins TRBV3-1 (or the pseudogene TRBV3-2) and TRBJ1-4; the D is unclear. From germline, CDR1 is LGHDT and CDR2 YNNKEL (reference sequence). The CDR3 spans 17 residues. Trimming shortened V by 4 bases and J by 0 bases, and 15 bases separated the two germline ends. CDR3 bases: TGTGCCAGCAGCCTCAGACCCCTAGATGCAACTAATGAAAAACTGTTTTTT. Residues: CASSLRPLDATNEKLFF.

The V call is TRBV15, the J call TRBJ1-1, with TRBD1 matching over 8 bases. Per the germline V gene, CDR1 is LNHNV and CDR2 is YYDKDF (reference sequence). This CDR3 spans 15 amino acids. V shed 0 bases and J 3 bases; nucleotides not matched to a gene: 3. The CDR3 spells CATSRDEDRDTEAFF. CDR3 DNA sequence: TGTGCCACCAGCAGAGATGAGGACAGGGACACTGAAGCTTTCTTT. Full variable domain (remainder filled in from reference TRBV15 and TRBJ1-1): DAMVIQNPRYQVTQFGKPVTLSCSQTLNHNVMYWYQQKSSQAPKLLFHYYDKDFNNEADTPDNFQSRRPNTSFCFLDIRSPGLGDTAMYLCATSRDEDRDTEAFFGQGTRLTVV.